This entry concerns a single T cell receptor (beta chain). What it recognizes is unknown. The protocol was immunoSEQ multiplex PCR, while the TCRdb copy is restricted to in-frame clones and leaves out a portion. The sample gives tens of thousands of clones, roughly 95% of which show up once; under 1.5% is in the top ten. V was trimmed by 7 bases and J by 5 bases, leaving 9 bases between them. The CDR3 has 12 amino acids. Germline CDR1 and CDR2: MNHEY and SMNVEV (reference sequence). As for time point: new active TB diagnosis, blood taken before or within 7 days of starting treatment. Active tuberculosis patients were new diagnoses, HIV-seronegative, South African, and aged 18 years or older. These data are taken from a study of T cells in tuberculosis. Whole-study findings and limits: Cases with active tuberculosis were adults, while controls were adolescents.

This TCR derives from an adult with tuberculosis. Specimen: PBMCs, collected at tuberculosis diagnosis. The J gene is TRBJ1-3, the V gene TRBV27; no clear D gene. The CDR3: CASTDFRNTIYF. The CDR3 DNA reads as TGTGCCAGCACTGACTTCCGAAACACCATATATTTT.